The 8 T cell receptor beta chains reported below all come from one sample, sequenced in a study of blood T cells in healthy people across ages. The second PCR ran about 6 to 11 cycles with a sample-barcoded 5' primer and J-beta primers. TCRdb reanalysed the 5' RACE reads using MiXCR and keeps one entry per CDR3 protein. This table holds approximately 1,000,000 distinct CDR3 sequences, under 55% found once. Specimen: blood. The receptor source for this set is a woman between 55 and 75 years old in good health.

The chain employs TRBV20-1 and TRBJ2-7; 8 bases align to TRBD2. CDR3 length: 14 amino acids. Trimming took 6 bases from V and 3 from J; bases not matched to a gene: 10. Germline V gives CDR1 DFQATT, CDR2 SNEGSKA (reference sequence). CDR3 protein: CSAERLATHYEQYF. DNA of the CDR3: TGCAGTGCCGAGAGACTAGCGACTCACTACGAGCAGTACTTC.

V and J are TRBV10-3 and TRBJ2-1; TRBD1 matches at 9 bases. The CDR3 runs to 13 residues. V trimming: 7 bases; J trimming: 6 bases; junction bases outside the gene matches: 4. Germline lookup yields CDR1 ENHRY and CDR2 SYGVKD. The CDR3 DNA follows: TGTGCCATCACTTCGGACAGGGGCAATGAGCAGTTCTTC. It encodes CAITSDRGNEQFF.

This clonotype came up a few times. This CDR3 reads CSASTGQTSTDTQYF. In nucleotides, the CDR3 is TGCAGTGCTAGTACGGGACAGACGAGCACAGATACGCAGTATTTT. V gene TRBV20-1 combines with J gene TRBJ2-3; 7 nucleotides agree with TRBD1. The V segment lost 3 bases and the J segment 0 bases; nucleotides outside the gene matches: 6. The CDR3 consists of 15 residues. CDR1 is DFQATT, CDR2 SNEGSKA, per germline (reference sequence).

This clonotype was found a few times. The DNA for the CDR3 is TGTGCCAGCAGTCTACAGTCTACCACCTACGAGCAGTACTTC. As protein: CASSLQSTTYEQYF. The gene calls are TRBV12-3 or TRBV12-4 and TRBJ2-7; unclear D gene. The CDR3 is made up of 14 amino acids. V lost 5 bases to trimming and J lost 2 bases, with 13 bases between them.

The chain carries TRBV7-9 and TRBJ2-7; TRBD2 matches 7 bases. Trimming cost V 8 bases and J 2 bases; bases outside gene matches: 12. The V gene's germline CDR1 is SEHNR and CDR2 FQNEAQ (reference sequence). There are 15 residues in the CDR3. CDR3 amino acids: CASGAGDALTYEQYF. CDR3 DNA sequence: TGTGCCAGCGGGGCGGGGGATGCCCTCACCTACGAGCAGTACTTC. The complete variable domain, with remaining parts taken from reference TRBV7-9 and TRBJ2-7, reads DTGVSQNPRHKITKRGQNVTFRCDPISEHNRLYWYRQTLGQGPEFLTYFQNEAQLEKSRLLSDRFSAERPKGSFSTLEIQRTEQGDSAMYLCASGAGDALTYEQYFGPGTRLTVT.

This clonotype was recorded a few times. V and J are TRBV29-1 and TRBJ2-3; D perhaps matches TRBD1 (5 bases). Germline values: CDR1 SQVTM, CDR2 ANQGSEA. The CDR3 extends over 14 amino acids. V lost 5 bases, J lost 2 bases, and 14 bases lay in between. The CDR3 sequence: CSVQGAVSTDTQYF. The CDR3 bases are TGCAGCGTTCAGGGCGCCGTCTCCACAGATACGCAGTATTTT.

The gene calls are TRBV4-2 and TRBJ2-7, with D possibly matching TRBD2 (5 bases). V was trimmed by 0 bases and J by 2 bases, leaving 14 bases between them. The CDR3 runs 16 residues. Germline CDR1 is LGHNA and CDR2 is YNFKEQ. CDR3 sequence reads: CASSQESSSRTYEQYF. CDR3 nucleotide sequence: TGTGCCAGCAGCCAAGAATCGTCTAGCCGAACCTACGAGCAGTACTTC.

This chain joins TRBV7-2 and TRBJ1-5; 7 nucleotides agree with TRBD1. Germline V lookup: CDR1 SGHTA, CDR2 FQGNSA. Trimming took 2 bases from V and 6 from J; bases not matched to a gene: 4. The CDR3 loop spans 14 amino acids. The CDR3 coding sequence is TGTGCCAGCAGCTTAAAGACAGGGCCTCAGCCCCAGCATTTT. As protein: CASSLKTGPQPQHF. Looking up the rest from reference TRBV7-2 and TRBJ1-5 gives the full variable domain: GAGVSQSPSNKVTEKGKDVELRCDPISGHTALYWYRQSLGQGLEFLIYFQGNSAPDKSGLPSDRFSAERTGGSVSTLTIQRTQQEDSAVYLCASSLKTGPQPQHFGDGTRLSIL.